Below are 22 T cell receptor beta chains sequenced from a single sample in a study of T cell changes during pregnancy in multiple sclerosis. Profiling relied on immunoSEQ multiplex PCR, and the TCRdb table lists in-frame clones only, not all of them. The data hold 70,000 to 95,000 clones, with approximately 94% observed a single time. The sample here was peripheral blood, taken after pregnancy. The receptors stem from a female donor in good health, enrolled as a control in a pregnancy study.

The rearrangement links TRBV19 to TRBJ2-7, with TRBD1 matching over 12 bases. The CDR3 is 15 amino acids. Unmatched junction bases numbered 6, after V lost 5 bases and J lost 4 bases. The germline V gene encodes CDR1 LNHDA and CDR2 SQIVND (reference sequence). CDR3 in amino acids: CASSPGTGGKYEQYF. CDR3 bases: TGTGCCAGTAGTCCGGGGACAGGGGGCAAGTACGAGCAGTACTTC.

The V call is TRBV7-9, the J call TRBJ2-1; D uncertain. Germline values: CDR1 SEHNR, CDR2 FQNEAQ (reference sequence). The CDR3 runs 15 residues. Trimming took off 2 bases at V and 5 bases at J, with 13 bases between the two ends. This CDR3 reads CASSLRGGTDNEQFF. The CDR3 DNA follows: TGTGCCAGCAGCTTACGCGGCGGAACCGACAATGAGCAGTTCTTC.

This clone has more than one count but fewer than ten. The genes are TRBV4-3 and TRBJ2-6; D is possibly TRBD2 (5 bases). CDR1 and CDR2 from the germline V gene are LGHNA and YSLEER. The CDR3 sequence is 16 residues long. V was pared by 0 bases and J by 2 bases, with 8 bases between. CDR3 sequence (DNA): TGCGCCAGCAGCCAAGATCACGGGGCTGGGGCCAACGTCCTGACTTTC. Protein sequence: CASSQDHGAGANVLTF.

The chain joins TRBV7-8 to TRBJ1-2, with no clear D. Germline loops: CDR1 SGHVS, CDR2 FQNEAQ. Trimming removed 3 bases from V and 6 bases from J, with 8 bases in between. This CDR3 contains 12 residues. CDR3 bases: TGTGCCAGCAGCTTTGGAGGAGATGGCTACACCTTC. The encoded protein is CASSFGGDGYTF.

This clone appeared a single time. The rearrangement uses TRBV7-8 and TRBJ2-2; possible D gene TRBD2, 5 bases. The germline V gene encodes CDR1 SGHVS and CDR2 FQNEAQ. V gave up 2 bases and J gave up 4 bases, with 14 bases separating them. The length of the CDR3 is 16 residues. DNA of the CDR3: TGTGCCAGCAGCTTACGTGGGCGAGGGAGCACCGGGGAGCTGTTTTTT. Its translation is CASSLRGRGSTGELFF.

This chain uses TRBV7-8 with TRBJ2-7; 13 bases are a match to TRBD2. This CDR3 contains 16 residues. Per the germline V gene, CDR1 is SGHVS and CDR2 is FQNEAQ. V lost 4 bases, J lost 6 bases, and 9 bases stayed unmatched. CDR3 nucleotides: TGTGCCAGCAGCTCAGGGACTAGCGGGGTCTTAGGCGAGCAGTACTTC. Protein sequence: CASSSGTSGVLGEQYF.

V and J are TRBV2 and TRBJ2-2; perhaps TRBD1 as D (6 bases). The CDR3 totals 14 residues. The V gene lost 6 bases and the J gene lost 8 bases, with 16 bases spanning the gap. Germline assignment: CDR1 SNHLY and CDR2 FYNNEI. This CDR3 is CASSARGGAGELFF. DNA of the CDR3: TGTGCCAGCAGCGCCCGAGGGGGAGCTGGGGAGCTGTTTTTT.

The chain uses TRBV28 and TRBJ2-3; TRBD2 might be the D (6 bases). CDR3 length equals 14 residues. Germline values: CDR1 MDHEN, CDR2 SYDVKM. The V gene lost 7 bases and the J gene lost 2 bases, with 13 bases spanning the gap. The CDR3 DNA follows: TGTGCCAGCAATCCCGCGGGGCTCACAGATACGCAGTATTTT. It encodes CASNPAGLTDTQYF. The full variable domain, in which reference TRBV28 and TRBJ2-3 provide the parts outside the CDR3, is DVKVTQSSRYLVKRTGEKVFLECVQDMDHENMFWYRQDPGLGLRLIYFSYDVKMKEKGDIPEGYSVSREKKERFSLILESASTNQTSMYLCASNPAGLTDTQYFGPGTRLTVL.

The chain combines TRBV28 with TRBJ2-2, with 7 bases aligning to TRBD1. Losses at the gene ends were 10 bases for V and 1 base for J; bases not matched to a gene: 12. CDR1 and CDR2 from the germline V gene are MDHEN and SYDVKM. This CDR3 is built from 16 residues. The CDR3 region is CATFPEGAQNTGELFF. CDR3 in DNA: TGTGCCACCTTTCCTGAGGGGGCGCAGAACACCGGGGAGCTGTTTTTT.

The rearrangement uses TRBV7-2 and TRBJ1-1, with TRBD1 matching over 7 bases. The CDR3 is 14 amino acids. V shed 3 bases, J shed 5 bases, and the junction held 6 bases outside the gene matches. From germline, CDR1 is SGHTA and CDR2 FQGNSA. The CDR3 is CASSFARGRTEAFF. The CDR3 bases are TGTGCCAGCAGCTTTGCAAGGGGGCGGACTGAAGCTTTCTTT.

This chain joins TRBV7-6 and TRBJ2-1, with D tentatively TRBD2 (5 bases). The V and J ends lost 4 bases and 14 bases respectively, with 18 bases between them. This CDR3 contains 13 residues. CDR1 and CDR2 from the germline V gene are SGHVS and FNYEAQ. For the CDR3, the DNA is TGTGCCAGCAGCTCCCTTTCCCCCGGGGAGAAGTTCTTC. This translates into CASSSLSPGEKFF.

V gene TRBV28 combines with J gene TRBJ2-1; a possible D gene is TRBD2 (5 bases). Germline CDR1 and CDR2: MDHEN and SYDVKM. The length of the CDR3 is 12 residues. V lost 6 bases, J lost 8 bases, and 11 bases lay in between. CDR3 sequence: CASSQTRDEQFF. CDR3 sequence (DNA): TGTGCCAGCAGCCAGACGAGGGATGAGCAGTTCTTC.

This chain joins TRBV9 and TRBJ1-4; the D is unclear. Deletions cut 0 bases from V and 7 bases from J, with 25 bases between. Germline V gives CDR1 SGDLS, CDR2 YYNGEE. The CDR3 loop spans 19 amino acids. The CDR3 sequence: CASSVGGYSSAALGEKLFF. The CDR3 region has the DNA TGTGCCAGCAGCGTAGGGGGATACTCTTCAGCGGCCCTAGGTGAAAAACTGTTTTTT.

The chain combines TRBV29-1 with TRBJ1-1, with unresolved D. The V and J ends lost 6 bases and 1 base respectively, with 3 bases between them. CDR1 is SQVTM and CDR2 is ANQGSEA in the germline V gene. This CDR3 comprises 10 residues. The DNA for the CDR3 is TGCAGCGTCAAGAACACTGAAGCTTTCTTT. Residues: CSVKNTEAFF.

J is TRBJ2-7 and V is TRBV18; TRBD2 agrees at 7 bases. CDR1 and CDR2 (germline): KGHSH, LQKENI. Trimming at V came to 3 bases and at J to 4 bases, leaving 3 bases not matched to a gene. This CDR3 spans 13 amino acids. The CDR3 loop is CASSPASGYEQYF. CDR3 sequence (DNA): TGTGCCAGCTCACCCGCTAGCGGATACGAGCAGTACTTC.

The chain is built from TRBV25-1 and TRBJ2-7, with 7 bases fitting TRBD1. Trimming at V came to 0 bases and at J to 6 bases, leaving 2 bases not matched to a gene. The CDR3 covers 13 residues. CDR1 is MGHDK, CDR2 SYGVNS, per germline. CDR3 coding DNA: TGTGCCAGCAGTGAATATAGGACAGGCGAGCAGTACTTC. Translation gives CASSEYRTGEQYF.

J is TRBJ2-5 and V is TRBV6-5, with 8 bases aligning to TRBD1. Germline assignment: CDR1 MNHEY and CDR2 SVGAGI. The CDR3 length is 13 residues. V dropped 6 bases and J dropped 5; count of bases not matched to a gene: 5. The CDR3 protein is CASRGTGGETQYF. The CDR3 nucleotides read TGTGCCAGCAGAGGGACAGGAGGGGAGACCCAGTACTTC.

This chain links TRBV5-1 with TRBJ2-1, with 9 nucleotides matching TRBD2. V lost 0 bases to trimming and J lost 2 bases; unmatched junction nucleotides: 3. The CDR3 consists of 16 residues. The germline V gene encodes CDR1 SGHRS and CDR2 YFSETQ. CDR3 DNA sequence: TGCGCCAGCAGCTTGGAGACTAGCGGAACCTACAATGAGCAGTTCTTC. Encoded protein: CASSLETSGTYNEQFF.

This sequence joins TRBV7-8 and TRBJ2-1; 7 bases align to TRBD2. Trimming removed 2 bases from V and 3 bases from J; junction bases left unmatched: 4. The CDR3 totals 15 residues. CDR1 and CDR2 (germline): SGHVS, FQNEAQ. This chain's CDR3 is CASSLMRGSYNEQFF. DNA for the CDR3: TGTGCCAGCAGCTTAATGCGGGGGAGCTACAATGAGCAGTTCTTC.

V usage is TRBV11-2 and J usage is TRBJ2-1, with TRBD2 matching 7 bases. With V trimmed by 7 bases and J by 9 bases, 6 bases remained unmatched. CDR1 is SGHAT, CDR2 FQNNGV, per germline. This CDR3 region has 12 residues. The CDR3 reads CASTTWGGEQFF. The CDR3 nucleotides are TGTGCCAGCACCACCTGGGGGGGTGAGCAGTTCTTC.

V and J are TRBV19 and TRBJ2-5; possibly TRBD2 for D (6 bases). The germline CDR1 and CDR2 sequences are LNHDA and SQIVND (reference sequence). Trimming cost V 1 base and J 5 bases, with 8 bases left between them. The CDR3 is made up of 13 amino acids. CDR3 DNA: TGTGCCAGTAGTATAGGACTAGAGGAGACCCAGTACTTC. Protein: CASSIGLEETQYF.

The V gene is TRBV5-4, the J gene TRBJ1-1; the D gene is possibly TRBD1 (5 bases). The V and J ends lost 4 bases and 4 bases respectively, with 14 bases between them. Germline assignment: CDR1 SGHNT and CDR2 YYREEE (reference sequence). This CDR3 region has 14 residues. CDR3 bases: TGTGCCAGCAGCAAACAGGATCGGGTCACTGAAGCTTTCTTT. This sequence encodes CASSKQDRVTEAFF.